The rows below give T cell receptor beta chains drawn from one sample of a study of metastatic and nonmetastatic thyroid tumors. With MiXCR, TCRdb reprocessed the PCR reads. The repertoire holds about 92,000 clones, 14% to 15% seen once, with just over 3.5% in the top ten. The sequencing sample was made of blood. The receptors originated from a female donor with papillary thyroid cancer or a benign thyroid nodule (not recorded which). Some clones in this sample may be carry-over from other donors' samples. CDR3s include the opening cysteine and the closing phenylalanine or tryptophan. Fields, in order: clone size, V gene, J gene, D gene, CDR3 protein, CDR3 DNA. A D gene is named only where the DNA matches it firmly. A row's size may be missing; if present it is once, few, many or a size class.

many,TRBV6-1,TRBJ1-2,NA,CASSERSMHGYTF,TGTGCCAGCAGTGAAAGGTCTATGCATGGCTACACCTTC
NA,TRBV2,TRBJ2-7,NA,CASRSGTQSYEQYF,TGTGCCAGCAGGTCGGGGACTCAATCCTACGAGCAGTACTTC
many,TRBV20-1,TRBJ2-2,TRBD2,CSARGGGTSANTGELFF,TGCAGTGCTAGAGGAGGGGGGACTAGCGCGAACACCGGGGAGCTGTTTTTT
many,TRBV25-1,TRBJ1-1,TRBD1,CASMGRGPPEAFF,TGTGCCAGCATGGGCAGGGGGCCCCCTGAAGCTTTCTTT
many,TRBV6-4,TRBJ2-7,TRBD1,CASGQGPYF,TGTGCCAGCGGACAGGGTCCGTACTTC
many,TRBV7-9,TRBJ2-5,NA,CASSPPGTLQETQYF,TGTGCCAGCAGCCCCCCCGGGACCCTCCAAGAGACCCAGTACTTC
few,TRBV3-1,TRBJ2-5,NA,CASSHLSLRGAWSETQYF,TGTGCCAGCAGCCACCTCAGCCTCCGGGGGGCCTGGTCGGAGACCCAGTACTTC
many,TRBV7-2,TRBJ2-7,NA,CASSPGGSTSEQYF,TGTGCCAGCAGCCCCGGGGGTTCGACGAGCGAGCAGTACTTC
few,TRBV19,TRBJ2-7,TRBD2,CASSLSGSEQYF,TGTGCCAGTAGTCTTAGCGGGAGCGAGCAGTACTTC
NA,TRBV6-1,TRBJ1-1,TRBD1,CASRDRGLGTEAFF,TGTGCCAGCAGGGACAGGGGGCTTGGCACTGAAGCTTTCTTT
many,TRBV3-1,TRBJ1-4,NA,CASSHFNEKLFF,TGTGCCAGCAGCCATTTCAATGAAAAACTGTTTTTT
many,TRBV7-8,TRBJ1-1,TRBD1,CASSLARQGIGSTEAFF,TGTGCCAGCAGCTTAGCGAGACAGGGGATCGGAAGCACTGAAGCTTTCTTT
many,TRBV30,TRBJ2-3,TRBD2,CAWYRGGTDTQYF,TGTGCCTGGTACCGGGGGGGCACAGATACGCAGTATTTT
many,TRBV6-6,TRBJ1-6,NA,CASSYGGPNSPLHF,TGTGCCAGCAGTTACGGAGGGCCGAATTCACCCCTCCACTTT
many,TRBV20-1,TRBJ2-7,TRBD1,CSAGEDRGRREQYF,TGCAGTGCTGGGGAGGACAGGGGGCGGAGGGAGCAGTACTTC
many,TRBV27,TRBJ1-6,NA,CASSSVLGGAWSPLHF,TGTGCCAGCAGTTCCGTCCTGGGGGGGGCTTGGTCACCCCTCCACTTT
many,TRBV4-2,TRBJ1-5,NA,CASSQDRYSNQPQHF,TGTGCCAGCAGCCAAGACAGGTATAGCAATCAGCCCCAGCATTTT
many,TRBV11-2,TRBJ1-6,NA,CASSPAGSPLHF,TGTGCCAGCAGCCCAGCCGGTTCACCCCTCCACTTT
many,TRBV2,TRBJ1-2,TRBD1,CASSPQGEFWNYGYTF,TGTGCCAGCAGTCCACAGGGGGAGTTTTGGAACTATGGCTACACCTTC
many,TRBV6-2/TRBV6-3,TRBJ1-1,NA,CASSYRDTLWNTEAFF,TGTGCCAGCAGTTACCGGGACACCCTATGGAACACTGAAGCTTTCTTT
many,TRBV3-1,TRBJ2-7,NA,CASSQGLDYEQYF,TGTGCCAGCAGCCAAGGCCTGGATTACGAGCAGTACTTC
many,TRBV27,TRBJ2-1,TRBD2,CASSFVSGGSVF,TGTGCCAGCAGTTTTGTGAGCGGGGGTTCGGTCTTC
many,TRBV5-6,TRBJ1-2,NA,CASSLSAGYYGYTF,TGTGCCAGCAGCTTGTCGGCGGGATATTATGGCTACACCTTC
many,TRBV2,TRBJ2-7,NA,CASNRTPYEQYF,TGTGCCAGCAACAGGACCCCCTACGAGCAGTACTTC
many,TRBV11-2,TRBJ2-3,NA,CASSSPRSRENTDTQYF,TGTGCCAGCAGCTCCCCCAGGTCCCGGGAGAACACAGATACGCAGTATTTT
once,TRBV9,TRBJ2-7,TRBD1,CASSVVWGQSYEQYF,TGTGCCAGCAGCGTAGTTTGGGGACAGTCCTACGAGCAGTACTTT
many,TRBV29-1,TRBJ1-1,NA,CSVGGTNTEAFF,TGCAGCGTTGGTGGGACGAACACTGAAGCTTTCTTT
NA,TRBV12-3/TRBV12-4,TRBJ2-1,NA,CASSLLDRYRSEQFF,TGTGCCAGCAGTCTCCTTGACAGGTACCGGAGTGAGCAGTTCTTC
many,TRBV19,TRBJ2-1,TRBD1,CASSGTRQGAYNEQFF,TGTGCCAGTAGCGGAACCAGACAGGGGGCGTACAATGAGCAGTTCTTC
NA,TRBV5-1,TRBJ2-1,NA,CASSLRGSYSYNEQFF,TGCGCCAGCAGCTTGAGGGGATCTTACTCCTACAATGAGCAGTTCTTC
NA,TRBV12-3/TRBV12-4,TRBJ1-2,TRBD1,CASTKTGVFYGYTF,TGTGCCAGCACCAAGACAGGGGTCTTCTATGGCTACACCTTC
few,TRBV6-1,TRBJ2-1,TRBD2,CASISLGRGGHNEQLF,TGTGCCAGCATTTCCCTAGGCCGGGGGGGCCACAATGAGCAGCTCTTC
few,TRBV10-3,TRBJ2-2,NA,CAINFGPGELFF,TGTGCCATCAATTTCGGTCCCGGGGAGCTGTTTTTT
many,TRBV2,TRBJ1-3,NA,CASSPGYSGNTIYF,TGTGCCAGCAGTCCAGGGTACTCCGGAAACACCATATATTTT
many,TRBV5-1,TRBJ1-1,NA,CASSLVGKNTEAFF,TGCGCCAGCAGCTTGGTGGGGAAGAACACTGAAGCTTTCTTT
few,TRBV6-5,TRBJ1-3,NA,CASSFTGQGSGNTIYF,TGTGCCAGCAGTTTTACGGGCCAAGGCTCTGGAAACACCATATATTTT
many,TRBV6-2/TRBV6-3,TRBJ1-1,TRBD1,CASTKTGYEAAFF,TGTGCCAGCACCAAGACAGGGTACGAGGCGGCTTTCTTT
many,TRBV3-1,TRBJ1-4,NA,CASSPTVNEKLFF,TGTGCCAGCAGCCCAACAGTGAATGAAAAACTGTTTTTT
many,TRBV19,TRBJ2-2,TRBD1,CASLGGSTPGELFF,TGTGCCAGCCTAGGGGGCAGTACGCCCGGGGAGCTGTTTTTT
few,TRBV19,TRBJ2-7,NA,CASSMPSYEQYF,TGTGCCAGTAGTATGCCCTCCTACGAGCAGTACTTC
many,TRBV19,TRBJ1-5,NA,CASSIRTDNQPQHF,TGTGCCAGTAGTATTAGGACGGACAATCAGCCCCAGCATTTT
many,TRBV6-1,TRBJ1-5,TRBD1,CASSKDRGGNQPQHF,TGTGCCAGCAGTAAGGACAGGGGTGGCAATCAGCCCCAGCATTTT
many,TRBV5-1,TRBJ1-1,TRBD1,CASRSTGAINTEAFF,TGCGCCAGCAGGTCGACAGGGGCTATCAACACTGAAGCTTTCTTT
many,TRBV7-7,TRBJ2-3,NA,CASSLRGGAADTQYF,TGTGCTAGCAGCTTGCGAGGGGGGGCCGCAGATACGCAGTATTTT
NA,TRBV5-6,TRBJ2-1,NA,CASSRIVLRAGNEQFF,TGTGCTAGCAGCCGCATAGTTCTCCGGGCTGGGAATGAGCAGTTCTTC
many,TRBV5-1,TRBJ1-3,NA,CASSLGQAYGNTIYF,TGCGCCAGCAGCTTGGGACAGGCGTATGGAAACACCATATATTTT
many,TRBV30,TRBJ1-5,NA,CAWSDPGLMYQPQHF,TGTGCCTGGAGCGATCCCGGGCTCATGTATCAGCCCCAGCATTTT
NA,TRBV2,TRBJ1-6,TRBD1,CASRPDRVSYNSTLHF,TGTGCCAGCAGACCTGACAGGGTATCCTATAATTCAACCCTCCACTTT
many,TRBV18,TRBJ2-3,TRBD1,CASSPRTGAGTDTQYF,TGTGCCAGCTCACCAAGGACAGGGGCGGGCACAGATACGCAGTATTTT
NA,TRBV7-2,TRBJ1-2,NA,CASSLAAQGGYTF,TGTGCCAGCAGCTTAGCGGCCCAGGGTGGCTACACCTTC
many,TRBV6-6,TRBJ1-2,NA,CASSYSGNYGYTF,TGTGCCAGCAGTTACTCAGGGAACTATGGCTACACCTTC
many,TRBV29-1,TRBJ2-7,TRBD1,CSAHRDRVEHEQYF,TGCAGCGCCCACCGGGACAGGGTCGAGCACGAGCAGTACTTC
many,TRBV28,TRBJ1-5,NA,CASSRGGNQPQHF,TGTGCCAGCAGTCGTGGAGGCAATCAGCCCCAGCATTTT
many,TRBV19,TRBJ2-5,TRBD1,CASSPPGQGFWGTQYF,TGTGCCAGTAGTCCCCCGGGACAGGGATTCTGGGGGACCCAGTACTTC
many,TRBV11-2,TRBJ2-3,NA,CASSSRGVDLTDTQYF,TGTGCCAGCAGCTCCCGAGGGGTGGACCTCACAGATACGCAGTATTTT
many,TRBV19,TRBJ2-7,TRBD1,CASSRDRSYEQYF,TGTGCCAGTAGCCGGGACAGGTCCTACGAGCAGTACTTC
many,TRBV13,TRBJ2-5,NA,CASSTRTTGAQETQYF,TGTGCCAGCAGCACGCGGACCACCGGGGCCCAAGAGACCCAGTACTTC
many,TRBV20-1,TRBJ2-1,TRBD1,CSASDRDSEQFF,TGCAGTGCATCAGACAGGGACAGTGAGCAGTTCTTC
NA,TRBV4-2,TRBJ2-2,NA,CASSQVGGAGGGIGELFF,TGTGCCAGCAGCCAAGTGGGGGGGGCAGGGGGCGGGATCGGGGAGCTGTTTTTT
few,TRBV6-2/TRBV6-3,TRBJ2-2,NA,CARSYSKPGTFSTGELFF,TGTGCCAGAAGTTACTCGAAACCCGGGACATTCAGCACAGGGGAGCTGTTTTTT